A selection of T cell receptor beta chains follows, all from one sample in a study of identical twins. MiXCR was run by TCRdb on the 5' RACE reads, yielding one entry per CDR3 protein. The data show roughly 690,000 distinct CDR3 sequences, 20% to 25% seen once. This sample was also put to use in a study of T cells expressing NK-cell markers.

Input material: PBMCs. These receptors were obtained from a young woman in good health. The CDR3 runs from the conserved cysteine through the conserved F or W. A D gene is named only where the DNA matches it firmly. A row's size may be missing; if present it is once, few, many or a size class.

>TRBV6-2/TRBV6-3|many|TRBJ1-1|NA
CASSAEMNTEAFF
TGTGCCAGCAGTGCGGAAATGAACACTGAAGCTTTCTTT
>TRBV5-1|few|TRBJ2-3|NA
CASSLDMKARTDTQYF
TGCGCCAGCAGCTTGGATATGAAGGCGCGCACAGATACGCAGTATTTT
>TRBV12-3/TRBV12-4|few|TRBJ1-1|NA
CASSPNPGTEAFF
TGTGCCAGCAGTCCGAATCCTGGTACTGAAGCTTTCTTT
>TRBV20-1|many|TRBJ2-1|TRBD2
CSAPTSGGAQWNEQFF
TGCAGTGCACCGACTAGCGGGGGGGCCCAGTGGAATGAGCAGTTCTTC
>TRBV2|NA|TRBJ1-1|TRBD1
CASSRGTGLHTEAFF
TGTGCCAGCAGCCGGGGGACAGGGCTTCACACTGAAGCTTTCTTT
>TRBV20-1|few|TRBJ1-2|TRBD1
CSARDSGQRAYGYTF
TGCAGTGCTAGAGATTCGGGACAGAGAGCCTATGGCTACACCTTC
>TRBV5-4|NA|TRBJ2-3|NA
CASSSSIARSTDTQYF
TGTGCCAGCAGCTCCTCTATAGCGAGAAGCACAGATACGCAGTATTTT
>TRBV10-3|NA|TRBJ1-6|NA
CAIRATEEISSPLHF
TGTGCCATCAGGGCCACTGAAGAAATATCTTCACCCCTCCACTTT
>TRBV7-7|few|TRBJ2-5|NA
CASSQSSRGGETQYF
TGTGCCAGCAGCCAATCATCCCGGGGAGGAGAGACCCAGTACTTC
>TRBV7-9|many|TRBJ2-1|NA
CASSLAGRHNEQFF
TGTGCCAGCAGCTTAGCTGGTAGACACAATGAGCAGTTCTTC
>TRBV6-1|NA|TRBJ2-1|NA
CASREGWVYNEQFF
TGTGCCAGCAGAGAGGGGTGGGTCTACAATGAGCAGTTCTTC
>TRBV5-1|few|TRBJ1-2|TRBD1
CASSRTGFVDGYTF
TGCGCCAGCAGCCGGACAGGGTTCGTAGACGGCTACACCTTC
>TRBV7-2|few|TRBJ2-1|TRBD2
CASSLAVGLAAYNEQFF
TGTGCCAGCAGCTTAGCGGTCGGGCTAGCGGCCTACAATGAGCAGTTCTTC
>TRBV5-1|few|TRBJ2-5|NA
CASSWSMRATETQYF
TGCGCCAGCAGCTGGTCGATGCGCGCGACAGAGACCCAGTACTTC
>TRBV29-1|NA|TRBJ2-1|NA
CSVEGAPGDWIYNEQFF
TGCAGCGTTGAGGGGGCACCGGGGGACTGGATCTACAATGAGCAGTTCTTC
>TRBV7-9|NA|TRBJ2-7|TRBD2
CASSSQAGDYEQYF
TGTGCCAGCAGCTCCCAAGCGGGAGACTACGAGCAGTACTTC
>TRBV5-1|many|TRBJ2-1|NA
CASSLQGGLYNEQFF
TGCGCCAGCAGCTTGCAGGGGGGACTTTACAATGAGCAGTTCTTC
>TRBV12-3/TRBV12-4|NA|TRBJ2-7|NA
CASSPQGGKVSHEQYF
TGTGCCAGCAGTCCCCAGGGGGGGAAGGTGTCCCACGAGCAGTACTTC
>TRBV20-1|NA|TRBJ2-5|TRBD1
CSARAPGQGAETQYF
TGCAGTGCTAGAGCACCGGGACAGGGGGCAGAGACCCAGTACTTC
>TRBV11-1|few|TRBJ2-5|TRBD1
CASNLLRTGDRYQETQYF
TGTGCCAGCAACTTACTCAGGACAGGGGATCGGTACCAAGAGACCCAGTACTTC
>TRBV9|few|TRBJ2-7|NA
CASSVGHGGASEQYF
TGTGCCAGCAGCGTAGGTCACGGCGGCGCCTCCGAGCAGTACTTC
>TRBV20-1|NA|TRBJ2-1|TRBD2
CSARGGLAGARSYNEQFF
TGCAGTGCTAGGGGGGGACTAGCGGGAGCCCGGTCCTACAATGAGCAGTTCTTC
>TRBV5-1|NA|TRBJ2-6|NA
CASSGDASGANVLTF
TGCGCCAGCAGCGGGGACGCTTCTGGGGCCAACGTCCTGACTTTC
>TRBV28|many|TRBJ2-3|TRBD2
CASSRGLAGRDTQYF
TGTGCCAGCAGCCGGGGACTAGCGGGAAGAGATACGCAGTATTTT
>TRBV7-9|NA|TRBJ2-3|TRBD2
CASTLAGGRTDTQYF
TGTGCCAGCACCCTAGCGGGGGGCCGCACAGATACGCAGTATTTT
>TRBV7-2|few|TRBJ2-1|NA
CASGRAGSSYNEQFF
TGTGCCAGCGGGCGGGCGGGGAGCTCCTACAATGAGCAGTTCTTC
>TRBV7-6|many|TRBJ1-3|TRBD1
CASSPGQGLLSSGNTIYF
TGTGCCAGCAGCCCGGGACAGGGGCTCCTAAGCTCTGGAAACACCATATATTTT
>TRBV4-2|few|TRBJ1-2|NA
CASSQEGRADNYGYTF
TGTGCCAGCAGCCAAGAGGGCAGGGCTGATAACTATGGCTACACCTTC
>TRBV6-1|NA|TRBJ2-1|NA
CASSPRDINNEQFF
TGTGCCAGCAGTCCCCGGGACATCAACAATGAGCAGTTCTTC
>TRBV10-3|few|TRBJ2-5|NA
CATRQQETQYF
TGTGCCACCCGACAGCAAGAGACCCAGTACTTC
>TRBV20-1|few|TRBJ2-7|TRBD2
CSATGTSENEQYF
TGCAGTGCTACCGGGACTAGCGAGAACGAGCAGTACTTC
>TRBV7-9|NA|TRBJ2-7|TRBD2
CASARVLAGSEQYF
TGTGCCAGCGCTCGAGTACTAGCGGGAAGTGAGCAGTACTTC
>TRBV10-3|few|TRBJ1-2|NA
CAITAAGLRGYTF
TGTGCCATCACGGCGGCAGGGTTACGTGGCTACACCTTC
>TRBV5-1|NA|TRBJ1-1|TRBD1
CASSLQGPWTEAFF
TGCGCCAGCAGCTTACAGGGGCCGTGGACTGAAGCTTTCTTT
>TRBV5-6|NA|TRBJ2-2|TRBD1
CASRQGGTGELFF
TGTGCCAGCAGACAGGGGGGTACCGGGGAGCTGTTTTTT
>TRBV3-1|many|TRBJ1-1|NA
CASSQSDSEAFF
TGTGCCAGCAGCCAATCGGACAGTGAAGCTTTCTTT
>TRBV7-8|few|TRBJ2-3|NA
CASSLQWGDTQYF
TGTGCCAGCAGCTTACAATGGGGGGATACGCAGTATTTT
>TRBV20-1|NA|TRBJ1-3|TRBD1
CSALHRGEISGNTIYF
TGCAGTGCCCTACACAGGGGAGAGATCTCTGGAAACACCATATATTTT
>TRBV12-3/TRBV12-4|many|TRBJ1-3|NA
CASSLGRVNTIYF
TGTGCCAGCAGTTTAGGCAGGGTGAACACCATATATTTT
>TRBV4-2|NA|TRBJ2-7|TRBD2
CASSQGLAESSYEQYF
TGTGCCAGCAGCCAGGGACTAGCGGAGAGCTCCTACGAGCAGTACTTC
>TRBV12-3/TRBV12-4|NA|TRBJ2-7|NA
CASSFGYYEQYF
TGTGCCAGCAGTTTCGGTTACTACGAGCAGTACTTC
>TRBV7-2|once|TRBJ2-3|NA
CASSHGSGTQYF
TGTGCCAGCAGCCATGGATCGGGTACGCAGTATTTT
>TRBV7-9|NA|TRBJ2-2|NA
CASSSRQGWELFF
TGTGCCAGCAGCTCGAGGCAGGGGTGGGAGCTGTTTTTT